This TCR beta chain was sequenced in a study of T cell changes during pregnancy in multiple sclerosis. Assay used: immunoSEQ multiplex PCR; TCRdb lists only in-frame clones, some missing. This sample carries roughly 100,000 clones, 92% of them seen once, and the ten largest clones take 0.8% to 1%. This TCR derives from a female donor with multiple sclerosis, enrolled in a pregnancy study. The sample here was peripheral blood, taken after pregnancy.

The CDR3 reads CASSYRGNSYEQYF. The CDR3, as DNA: TGTGCCAGCAGTTACAGGGGAAACTCCTACGAGCAGTACTTC. The chain joins TRBV6-5 to TRBJ2-7, with D maybe TRBD1 (5 bases). Germline values: CDR1 MNHEY, CDR2 SVGAGI. V was clipped by 2 bases and J by 0 bases, with 8 bases between them. The CDR3 runs to 14 residues.